These 22 T cell receptor beta chains share one sample of origin, sequenced in a study of beta chain features in type 1 diabetes. Every isolated RNA sample was fully reverse transcribed, so sequencing captured expressed TCRB transcripts. Produced via immunoSEQ multiplex PCR; TCRdb's table is partial and in-frame only. The sample includes 300,000 to 350,000 clones, less than 9.5% of them seen just once. Input material: central memory CD4+ T cells from blood. Receptor source: a woman aged 18-29 years in good health.

V usage is TRBV6-6 and J usage is TRBJ2-7; the match to TRBD2 covers 10 bases. V dropped 0 bases and J dropped 2; count of bases not matched to a gene: 4. The CDR3 is 16 residues long. Germline values: CDR1 MNHNY, CDR2 SVGAGI (reference sequence). Written as DNA, the CDR3 is TGTGCCAGCAGTTACTCGAGGCTAGCGGGAGCCTACGAGCAGTACTTC. This sequence encodes CASSYSRLAGAYEQYF.

This clone was observed a few times. The CDR3 DNA is TGTGCCAGGGTATATGGCTACACCTTC. Its translation: CARVYGYTF. V gene TRBV27 combines with J gene TRBJ1-2; unclear D gene. Trimming removed 9 bases from V and 5 bases from J, with 4 bases in between. Germline V gene sequence: CDR1 MNHEY, CDR2 SMNVEV (reference sequence). This CDR3 comprises 9 residues.

V and J are TRBV7-2 and TRBJ2-6; D unresolved. V lost 6 bases and J lost 0, with 9 bases in between. This CDR3 region has 15 residues. CDR1 is SGHTA, CDR2 FQGNSA, per germline. This CDR3 reads CASRARGSGANVLTF. DNA of the CDR3: TGTGCCAGCAGGGCCCGCGGCTCTGGGGCCAACGTCCTGACTTTC.

This clone was detected only a few times. The chain recombines TRBV29-1 with TRBJ2-3; TRBD2 is a possible D gene (6 bases). This CDR3 comprises 16 residues. From germline, CDR1 is SQVTM and CDR2 ANQGSEA. The V and J ends lost 5 bases and 0 bases respectively, with 18 bases between them. The CDR3 DNA sequence: TGCAGCGTTACTCCCCGTCGGAGGGGAAGCACAGATACGCAGTATTTT. Its translation: CSVTPRRRGSTDTQYF.

V usage is TRBV18 and J usage is TRBJ1-1; the D gene is possibly TRBD1 (6 bases). The CDR3 consists of 16 residues. Germline CDR1 and CDR2: KGHSH and LQKENI. Trimming removed 0 bases from V and 0 bases from J, with 11 bases in between. For the CDR3, the DNA is TGTGCCAGCTCACCACCCGGGGGGCGGGTGAACACTGAAGCTTTCTTT. Translating it yields CASSPPGGRVNTEAFF.

This clone has a handful of counts. This rearrangement joins TRBV18 to TRBJ1-5; D unclear. V was cut by 6 bases and J by 1 base, with 7 bases left in between. CDR3 length: 13 amino acids. The germline V gene encodes CDR1 KGHSH and CDR2 LQKENI. This CDR3 reads CASSSGSNQPQHF. CDR3 DNA: TGTGCCAGCTCCTCGGGGAGCAATCAGCCCCAGCATTTT.

The V gene is TRBV7-9, the J gene TRBJ2-4; D is unclear. In germline, CDR1 is SEHNR, CDR2 FQNEAQ (reference sequence). This CDR3 has 14 residues. The ends were cut back, 5 bases at V and 2 bases at J, with 10 bases in the middle. The CDR3 is CASSPDSTKNIQYF. CDR3 DNA: TGTGCCAGCAGCCCAGACTCTACCAAAAACATTCAGTACTTC.

This clone has more than one count but fewer than ten. This specimen includes other DNA sequences encoding the same CDR3. The rearrangement joins TRBV19 to TRBJ2-7; a weak D match, TRBD2 (5 bases). The germline CDR1 and CDR2 sequences are LNHDA and SQIVND (reference sequence). The length of the CDR3 is 13 residues. Trimming shortened V by 1 base and J by 3 bases, and 7 bases separated the two germline ends. CDR3 nucleotide sequence: TGTGCCAGTAGTATAGGTGGGAGCTACGAGCAGTACTTC. Translating it yields CASSIGGSYEQYF.

This rearrangement joins TRBV5-1 to TRBJ2-7; D is perhaps TRBD2 (5 bases). This CDR3 has 14 residues. The germline gives CDR1 SGHRS, CDR2 YFSETQ. Trimming removed 1 base from V and 5 bases from J, with 13 bases in between. The CDR3 sequence is CASSLRLASDEQYF. CDR3 in DNA: TGCGCCAGCAGCTTGCGGCTAGCATCCGACGAGCAGTACTTC.

The sample holds many counts of this clone. This rearrangement joins TRBV6-1 to TRBJ2-3, with 12 bases fitting TRBD1. CDR3 length equals 15 residues. Germline V gene lookup returns CDR1 MNHNS and CDR2 SASEGT. After removal of 8 bases from V and 3 bases from J, the junction contained 6 bases not matched to a gene. The DNA for the CDR3 is TGTGCCAGCGGGACAGGGGGCCCGGGGACAGATACGCAGTATTTT. It yields the protein CASGTGGPGTDTQYF.

V gene TRBV25-1 combines with J gene TRBJ2-1; no definite D call. CDR3 length equals 17 residues. With 7 bases removed from V and 0 bases from J, the gap between germline ends came to 19 bases. CDR1 MGHDK and CDR2 SYGVNS come from the germline V gene. CDR3 nucleotides: TGTGCCAGCAATGATGGCCTGGTGCCGAGCTCCTACAATGAGCAGTTCTTC. Its protein is CASNDGLVPSSYNEQFF.

This clone was recorded a few times. The J gene is TRBJ2-1, the V gene TRBV11-2; the D is unclear. Trimming removed 1 base from V and 5 bases from J, with 9 bases in between. Germline CDR1 SGHAT, CDR2 FQNNGV. The CDR3 extends over 14 amino acids. The CDR3 here is CASSLARVNNEQFF. CDR3 DNA sequence: TGTGCCAGCAGCTTAGCTCGGGTTAACAATGAGCAGTTCTTC.

CDR3 amino acids: CASSLVGLDEQFF. The CDR3 DNA reads as TGTGCCAGCAGCTTAGTGGGACTTGATGAGCAGTTCTTC. The gene calls are TRBV7-9 and TRBJ2-1; D perhaps matches TRBD2 (6 bases). CDR3 length equals 13 residues. The V gene lost 1 base and the J gene lost 8 bases, with 9 bases spanning the gap. CDR1 and CDR2 from the germline V gene are SEHNR and FQNEAQ (reference sequence).

This clone appeared a few times. The genes are TRBV28 and TRBJ2-3; D is ambiguous. The CDR3 sequence is 13 residues long. The V gene's germline CDR1 is MDHEN and CDR2 SYDVKM. The V end lost 3 bases, the J end lost 7 bases, and 11 bases lay between the germline ends. In nucleotides, the CDR3 is TGTGCCAGCAGTTTGAGATTCAGCTATACGCAGTATTTT. Translation gives CASSLRFSYTQYF.

The V call is TRBV19, the J call TRBJ1-5; no definite D call. Trimming removed 5 bases from V and 11 bases from J, with 13 bases in between. Germline V lookup: CDR1 LNHDA, CDR2 SQIVND (reference sequence). The CDR3 consists of 12 residues. The CDR3 DNA sequence: TGTGCCAGTAGTGCGCAACATGGGTCCCAGCATTTT. Protein sequence: CASSAQHGSQHF.

This clone has just a few counts. V is TRBV6-5 and J is TRBJ2-5, with D possibly being TRBD1 (5 bases). CDR3 size: 13 residues. Germline assignment: CDR1 MNHEY and CDR2 SVGAGI. V lost 6 bases, J lost 4 bases, and 12 bases lay in between. This CDR3 reads CASRLTVSETQYF. The CDR3 DNA follows: TGTGCCAGCAGGCTGACAGTATCAGAGACCCAGTACTTC.

The chain uses TRBV2 and TRBJ1-2, with a tentative D call TRBD1 (5 bases). The germline V and J ends were trimmed by 6 bases and 5 bases, with 16 bases remaining between them. This CDR3 contains 14 residues. CDR1 SNHLY and CDR2 FYNNEI come from the germline V gene. CDR3 region: CASSNDRTSYGYTF. The CDR3 bases are TGTGCCAGCAGCAATGACAGAACCTCGTATGGCTACACCTTC.

This clone occurred a few times. The chain combines TRBV9 with TRBJ2-2; D may be TRBD2 (6 bases). CDR3 length: 17 amino acids. The ends were cut back, 0 bases at V and 3 bases at J, with 15 bases in the middle. Looked up from germline, CDR1 is SGDLS and CDR2 is YYNGEE. CDR3 region: CASSVGPGTQYTGELFF. The CDR3 DNA sequence: TGTGCCAGCAGCGTAGGTCCCGGGACTCAGTACACCGGGGAGCTGTTTTTT.

The chain employs TRBV20-1 and TRBJ2-5; no clear D gene. CDR1 is DFQATT and CDR2 is SNEGSKA in the germline V gene (reference sequence). CDR3 length: 11 residues. Deletions cut 8 bases from V and 1 base from J, with 8 bases between. The CDR3, as DNA: TGCAGTTATGTCTTCCAAGAGACCCAGTACTTC. Amino acids: CSYVFQETQYF.

This clone was observed a few times. The V call is TRBV6-5, the J call TRBJ2-5; TRBD2 matches 7 bases. CDR1 and CDR2 (germline): MNHEY, SVGAGI. The CDR3 sequence is 15 residues long. V shed 0 bases, J shed 7 bases, and the junction held 8 bases outside the gene matches. In nucleotides, the CDR3 is TGTGCCAGCAGTTACTCTGGCGGGAGCGTGGTGACCCAGTACTTC. Its translation: CASSYSGGSVVTQYF.

This clone has only a few counts. The CDR3 here is CASSRVQGISEAFF. In DNA, the CDR3 is TGTGCCAGCAGTCGCGTACAGGGAATTTCTGAAGCTTTCTTT. The chain combines TRBV28 with TRBJ1-1; tentative D call: TRBD1 (6 bases). V was cut by 5 bases and J by 6 bases, with 16 bases left in between. CDR3 length equals 14 residues. Germline V gene lookup returns CDR1 MDHEN and CDR2 SYDVKM.

As concerns this clone: Other nucleotide sequences from this sample produce the same CDR3. The chain combines TRBV7-2 with TRBJ2-5; D gene ambiguous. Germline V gene data show CDR1 as SGHTA and CDR2 as FQGNSA. Trimming left V 4 bases short and J 2 bases short, with 8 bases between. The length of the CDR3 is 13 residues. CDR3 protein: CASSSTLQETQYF. CDR3 bases: TGTGCCAGCAGCTCGACTTTACAAGAGACCCAGTACTTC.